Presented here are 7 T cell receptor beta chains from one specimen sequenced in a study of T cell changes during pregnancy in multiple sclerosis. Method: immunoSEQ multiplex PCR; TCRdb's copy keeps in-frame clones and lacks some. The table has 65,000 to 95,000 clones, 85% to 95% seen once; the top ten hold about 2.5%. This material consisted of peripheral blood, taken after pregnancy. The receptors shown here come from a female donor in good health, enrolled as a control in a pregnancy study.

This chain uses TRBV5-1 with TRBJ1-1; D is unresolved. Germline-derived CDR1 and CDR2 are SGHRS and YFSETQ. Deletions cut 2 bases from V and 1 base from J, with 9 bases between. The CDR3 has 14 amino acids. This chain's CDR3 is CASSFQNRNTEAFF. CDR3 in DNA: TGCGCCAGCAGCTTCCAAAATAGGAACACTGAAGCTTTCTTT.

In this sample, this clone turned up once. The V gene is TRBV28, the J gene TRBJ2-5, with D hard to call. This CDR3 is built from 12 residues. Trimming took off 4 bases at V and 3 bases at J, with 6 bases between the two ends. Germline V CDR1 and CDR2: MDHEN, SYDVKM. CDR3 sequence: CASSSVKETQYF. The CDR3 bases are TGTGCCAGCAGTTCGGTGAAAGAGACCCAGTACTTC.

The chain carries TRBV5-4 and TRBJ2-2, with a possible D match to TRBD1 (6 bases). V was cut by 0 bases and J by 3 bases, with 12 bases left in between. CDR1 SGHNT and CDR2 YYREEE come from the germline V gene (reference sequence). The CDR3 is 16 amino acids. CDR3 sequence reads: CASSLGGRGDTGELFF. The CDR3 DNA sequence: TGTGCCAGCAGCTTGGGGGGGCGAGGGGACACCGGGGAGCTGTTTTTT.

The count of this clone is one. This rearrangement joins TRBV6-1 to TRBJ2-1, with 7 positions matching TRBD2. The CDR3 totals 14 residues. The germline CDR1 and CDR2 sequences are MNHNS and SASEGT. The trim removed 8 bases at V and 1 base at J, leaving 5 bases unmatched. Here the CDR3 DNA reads TGTGCCAGCGCAGCGGGGAGTTCCTACAATGAGCAGTTCTTC. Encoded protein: CASAAGSSYNEQFF.

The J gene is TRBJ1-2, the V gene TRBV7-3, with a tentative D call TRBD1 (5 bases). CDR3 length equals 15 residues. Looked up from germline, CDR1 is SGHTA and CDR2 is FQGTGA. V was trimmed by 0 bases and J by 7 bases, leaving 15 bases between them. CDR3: CASSLTGGLESGYTF. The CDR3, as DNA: TGTGCCAGCAGCTTAACGGGGGGACTGGAAAGTGGCTACACCTTC.

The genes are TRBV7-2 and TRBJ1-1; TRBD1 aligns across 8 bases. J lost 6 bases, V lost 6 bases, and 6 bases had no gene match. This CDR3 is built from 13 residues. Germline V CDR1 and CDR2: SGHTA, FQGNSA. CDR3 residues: CASRPQGVPEAFF. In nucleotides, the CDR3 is TGTGCCAGCAGGCCACAGGGGGTCCCTGAAGCTTTCTTT.

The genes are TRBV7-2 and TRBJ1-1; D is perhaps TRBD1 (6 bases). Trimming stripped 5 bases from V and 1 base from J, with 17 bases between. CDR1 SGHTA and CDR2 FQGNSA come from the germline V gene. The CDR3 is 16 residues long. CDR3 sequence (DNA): TGTGCCAGCAGCGAATTTCAGGGGTTAGAGAACACTGAAGCTTTCTTT. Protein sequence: CASSEFQGLENTEAFF.